Here is one T cell receptor beta chain with its context. Its antigen is not known. This record belongs to a study of T cells expressing NK-cell markers. Looking at the study overall: Repertoire data for TCR beta were derived from sorted T cells (CD3+CD56+NKG2C+, CD3+CD56+NKG2C- and CD3+CD56-NKG2C+).

The CDR3 contains 16 residues. Germline CDR1 is LGHNA and CDR2 is YNFKEQ. TCRdb processed the 5' RACE reads again and assigns one entry to each CDR3 protein, with no DNA. Its clone listing holds 300,000 to 450,000 distinct CDR3 sequences. Findings and caveats of the study: The study left the HCMV specificity of expanded NKG2C+ T cell clones unresolved. The share of CD8+ T cells held by dominant NKG2C+ clonotypes was about 1.0-7.5% in about 6 donors. A handful of donors showed these clonotypes also leading the CD3+CD56-NKG2C+ fraction.

This sequence originates from a man aged 18-69 years in good health. J is TRBJ2-2 and V is TRBV4-2; there is no DNA to check the TCRdb D call of TRBD1. The sequencing sample was made of blood T cells: a sorted CD56 or NKG2C T cell subset, CD4+ or CD8+ T cells, or bulk PBMC T cells (not recorded which). This chain's CDR3 is CASSKRPRGGGGELFF.